Presented here are 27 T cell receptor beta chains from one specimen sequenced in a study of shared clonotypes between healthy human individuals. Naive CD8 populations comprised CD45RO-negative cells positively selected for CCR7, excluding terminally differentiated effector memory CD45RA+ cells. Profiled with immunoSEQ multiplex PCR; TCRdb holds only in-frame clones, not every one. The sample shows about 2 million clones, about 94% of them seen only once. Sequencing was carried out using naive CD8+ T cells sorted from blood. These receptors were obtained from a man aged 18-30 years in good health.

CDR3 nucleotides: TGTGCCAGCAGCTTACTCGGAAAAGCTGAGGGAGCTTTCTTT. Translating gives CASSLLGKAEGAFF. This chain links TRBV7-3 with TRBJ1-1; D gene ambiguous. This CDR3 is 14 amino acids long. Germline V lookup: CDR1 SGHTA, CDR2 FQGTGA. V dropped 2 bases and J dropped 10 bases, with 17 bases sitting between them.

The chain has TRBV2 and TRBJ2-1, with TRBD2 identical over 10 bases. V trimming: 5 bases; J trimming: 5 bases; junction bases outside the gene matches: 6. There are 15 residues in the CDR3. In germline, CDR1 is SNHLY, CDR2 FYNNEI. The CDR3 loop reads CASSPTSGAHNEQFF. The CDR3 DNA reads TGTGCCAGCAGTCCTACTAGCGGGGCCCACAATGAGCAGTTCTTC. Combining the CDR3 with reference TRBV2 and TRBJ2-1 gives the whole variable domain EPEVTQTPSHQVTQMGQEVILRCVPISNHLYFYWYRQILGQKVEFLVSFYNNEISEKSEIFDDQFSVERPDGSNFTLKIRSTKLEDSAMYFCASSPTSGAHNEQFFGPGTRLTVL.

The chain carries TRBV4-3 and TRBJ2-7; D possibly corresponds to TRBD2 (5 bases). This CDR3 has 15 amino acids. Trimming left V 0 bases short and J 4 bases short, with 13 bases between. Germline lookup yields CDR1 LGHNA and CDR2 YSLEER. The CDR3 loop reads CASSQDLGSAYEQYF. DNA for the CDR3: TGCGCCAGCAGCCAAGATTTAGGGAGCGCGTACGAGCAGTACTTC.

The rearrangement joins TRBV4-1 to TRBJ1-4; the D is unclear. V was clipped by 1 base and J by 0 bases, with 9 bases between them. This CDR3 has 16 residues. Looked up from germline, CDR1 is MGHRA and CDR2 is YSYEKL. Here the CDR3 reads CASSQVSFATNEKLFF. For the CDR3, the DNA is TGCGCCAGCAGCCAAGTATCATTTGCAACTAATGAAAAACTGTTTTTT.

V gene TRBV10-3 combines with J gene TRBJ2-1; tentatively, D is TRBD2 (6 bases). The germline V gene encodes CDR1 ENHRY and CDR2 SYGVKD. CDR3 length: 14 residues. V gave up 2 bases and J gave up 6 bases, with 11 bases separating them. CDR3 amino acids: CAISEGGTFNEQFF. The CDR3 DNA reads as TGTGCCATCAGTGAGGGGGGGACTTTCAATGAGCAGTTCTTC.

The rearrangement links TRBV30 to TRBJ1-6; D gene uncertain. This CDR3 contains 14 residues. The V gene's germline CDR1 is GTSNPN and CDR2 SVGIG (reference sequence). V lost 3 bases, J lost 7 bases, and 13 bases lay in between. The CDR3 loop is CAWSLHNLNSPLHF. CDR3 DNA sequence: TGTGCCTGGAGCCTACATAACCTGAATTCACCCCTCCACTTT.

The chain couples TRBV2 to TRBJ2-7, with 7 bases aligning to TRBD2. Germline V gene sequence: CDR1 SNHLY, CDR2 FYNNEI. The V segment lost 2 bases and the J segment 3 bases; nucleotides outside the gene matches: 10. The CDR3 covers 16 residues. CDR3 nucleotides: TGTGCCAGCAGTGAAAGGTGGGAGGGCCGTGGCTACGAGCAGTACTTC. The encoded protein is CASSERWEGRGYEQYF.

This chain connects TRBV2 to TRBJ2-3; no firm D call. The CDR3 runs to 14 residues. Germline lookup yields CDR1 SNHLY and CDR2 FYNNEI. V was clipped by 7 bases and J by 4 bases, with 15 bases between them. The CDR3 is CASKGVRSSDTQYF. CDR3 DNA sequence: TGTGCCAGCAAGGGTGTCAGATCCTCAGATACGCAGTATTTT.

The chain links TRBV27 to TRBJ2-4, with D tentatively TRBD1 or TRBD2 (5 bases each). The germline V gene has CDR1 MNHEY and CDR2 SMNVEV (reference sequence). Trimming stripped 3 bases from V and 7 bases from J, with 13 bases between. This CDR3 comprises 14 residues. The CDR3 sequence: CASSLRGALNIQYF. Here the CDR3 DNA reads TGTGCCAGCAGTTTGAGAGGGGCCCTGAACATTCAGTACTTC.

This clone occurred once. The gene calls are TRBV9 and TRBJ2-6; TRBD2 is a possible D gene (5 bases). This CDR3 has 20 residues. The V end was cut by 0 bases, the J end by 0 bases, with 19 bases between. CDR1 is SGDLS and CDR2 is YYNGEE in the germline V gene. The CDR3 sequence: CASSVERVPGFSSGANVLTF. The CDR3 region has the DNA TGTGCCAGCAGCGTAGAAAGAGTTCCGGGGTTCAGCTCTGGGGCCAACGTCCTGACTTTC.

The V and J genes are TRBV19 and TRBJ2-1; a weak D match, TRBD1 (6 bases). The V and J ends lost 7 bases and 8 bases respectively, with 18 bases between them. CDR3 size: 14 residues. The germline V gene has CDR1 LNHDA and CDR2 SQIVND (reference sequence). CDR3 sequence reads: CASNPGTRSYEQFF. The DNA for the CDR3 is TGTGCCAGTAACCCCGGGACAAGATCATATGAGCAGTTCTTC.

This chain uses TRBV27 with TRBJ1-5; D is uncertain. The CDR3 has 14 amino acids. Germline V gene sequence: CDR1 MNHEY, CDR2 SMNVEV (reference sequence). V shed 6 bases and J shed 1 base, with 10 bases lying between them. CDR3 protein: CASRSVGSNQPQHF. CDR3 nucleotides: TGTGCCAGCAGATCAGTAGGGAGCAATCAGCCCCAGCATTTT.

The J gene is TRBJ2-5, the V gene TRBV5-1; 7 positions agree with TRBD1. Germline loops: CDR1 SGHRS, CDR2 YFSETQ. CDR3 length: 15 residues. With 6 bases clipped from V and 2 bases from J, the junction kept 10 bases outside the gene matches. The CDR3 region is CASTDPRQGQETQYF. CDR3 nucleotide sequence: TGCGCCAGCACCGACCCTCGACAGGGTCAAGAGACCCAGTACTTC.

This chain connects TRBV29-1 to TRBJ2-1; 11 bases match TRBD2. The CDR3 is made up of 13 amino acids. V lost 5 bases and J lost 10; bases outside the gene matches: 7. Germline V gene data show CDR1 as SQVTM and CDR2 as ANQGSEA. This chain's CDR3 is CSVKTSGEGEQFF. The DNA of the CDR3 is TGCAGCGTTAAGACTAGCGGGGAAGGGGAGCAGTTCTTC.

The rearrangement joins TRBV9 to TRBJ2-7, with TRBD2 matching 10 bases. The J segment lost 7 bases and the V segment lost 0 bases, leaving 7 bases of the junction unmatched. Germline CDR1 reads SGDLS; CDR2 reads YYNGEE. The CDR3 extends over 15 amino acids. Here the CDR3 DNA reads TGTGCCAGCAGCGTAGGGACTAGCGGTGTTGGTGAGCAGTACTTC. Amino acids: CASSVGTSGVGEQYF.

This sequence joins TRBV7-9 and TRBJ2-3, with D maybe TRBD2 (5 bases). This CDR3 region has 14 residues. The V gene lost 4 bases and the J gene lost 3 bases, with 11 bases spanning the gap. CDR1 and CDR2 from the germline V gene are SEHNR and FQNEAQ (reference sequence). The CDR3 DNA reads TGTGCCAGCAGCTCGCCCGGGGAGACAGATACGCAGTATTTT. Amino acid sequence: CASSSPGETDTQYF.

The chain joins TRBV25-1 to TRBJ2-2; perhaps TRBD1 as D (6 bases). Germline CDR1 and CDR2: MGHDK and SYGVNS. Trimming left V 8 bases short and J 5 bases short, with 12 bases between. The CDR3 extends over 13 amino acids. CDR3 amino acids: CASADRFTGELFF. CDR3 in DNA: TGTGCCAGCGCTGACAGGTTTACCGGGGAGCTGTTTTTT.

V gene TRBV6-5 combines with J gene TRBJ1-2; D is unclear. CDR3 length: 13 amino acids. The V gene lost 6 bases and the J gene lost 2 bases, with 10 bases spanning the gap. The germline CDR1 and CDR2 sequences are MNHEY and SVGAGI. The DNA for the CDR3 is TGTGCCAGCAGACCCGCAACGAACTATGGCTACACCTTC. It is translated as CASRPATNYGYTF.

V and J are TRBV10-3 and TRBJ2-1, with 9 bases fitting TRBD2. J lost 8 bases, V lost 8 bases, and 10 bases had no gene match. The germline CDR1 and CDR2 sequences are ENHRY and SYGVKD. The CDR3 is made up of 14 amino acids. The CDR3 DNA sequence: TGTGCCATCGGGGGTAGCGGGAGAGCGGATGAGCAGTTCTTC. It is translated as CAIGGSGRADEQFF.

This clone was observed once. The V gene is TRBV19, the J gene TRBJ1-1; D is unresolved. The CDR3 totals 12 residues. Germline CDR1 reads LNHDA; CDR2 reads SQIVND (reference sequence). The V end was cut by 10 bases, the J end by 4 bases, with 13 bases between. The chain's CDR3 is CATISGSTEAFF. The CDR3, as DNA: TGTGCCACTATCTCGGGGAGCACTGAAGCTTTCTTT.

The chain is built from TRBV2 and TRBJ1-1; 8 bases match TRBD1. J lost 8 bases, V lost 7 bases, and 6 bases had no gene match. The CDR3 spans 12 residues. Germline CDR1 reads SNHLY; CDR2 reads FYNNEI. For the CDR3, the DNA is TGTGCCAGCATTGGGGACAGGACCGAAGCTTTCTTT. It translates to CASIGDRTEAFF.

The V call is TRBV5-6, the J call TRBJ2-5; TRBD2 matches at 8 bases. The CDR3 contains 16 residues. V shed 0 bases, J shed 1 base, and the junction held 5 bases outside the gene matches. Germline CDR1 is SGHDT and CDR2 is YYEEEE. The CDR3 DNA sequence: TGTGCCAGCAGCTTGGTTCGGGGGGGTTCCCAAGAGACCCAGTACTTC. It yields the protein CASSLVRGGSQETQYF.

This chain links TRBV21-1 with TRBJ2-7; the D segment call TRBD1 is taken from the table without a DNA check. TRBV21-1 is a known pseudogene. CDR3 size: 14 residues. The CDR3 bases are TGTGCCAGCAGCAAAGTCCAGGGGGGCCACGAGCAGTACTTC. Encoded protein: CASSKVQGGHEQYF.

The gene calls are TRBV4-1 and TRBJ2-7; D is unclear. Looked up from germline, CDR1 is MGHRA and CDR2 is YSYEKL. Deletions cut 1 base from V and 3 bases from J, with 13 bases between. The CDR3 is 15 amino acids. CDR3 protein: CASSQGHPSGYEQYF. CDR3 sequence (DNA): TGCGCCAGCAGCCAAGGGCACCCCTCGGGCTACGAGCAGTACTTC.

The rearrangement uses TRBV6-5 and TRBJ2-4; weak D call: TRBD1 (8 bases). This CDR3 contains 15 residues. Trimming pared 4 bases from V and 6 bases from J, leaving 16 bases between. Germline V gene lookup returns CDR1 MNHEY and CDR2 SVGAGI. The chain's CDR3 is CASSSDREGVNIQYF. CDR3 sequence (DNA): TGTGCCAGCAGTTCGGACAGGGAGGGGGTAAACATTCAGTACTTC.

The CDR3 bases are TGTGCCAGCGGCCTCGAGTCCTACGAGCAGTACTTC. It codes for CASGLESYEQYF. The chain joins TRBV6-5 to TRBJ2-7; no reliable D call. The CDR3 length is 12 residues. Trimming removed 8 bases at V and 1 base at J, with 9 bases between. Germline V gene data show CDR1 as MNHEY and CDR2 as SVGAGI.

The gene calls are TRBV30 and TRBJ1-2, with a possible D match to TRBD1 (5 bases). The CDR3 runs to 14 residues. Trimming pared 2 bases from V and 1 base from J, leaving 11 bases between. CDR1 is GTSNPN and CDR2 is SVGIG in the germline V gene (reference sequence). CDR3 bases: TGTGCCTGGAGTCTAGACAGCAATAACTATGGCTACACCTTC. Protein sequence: CAWSLDSNNYGYTF. The whole variable domain, filled in from reference TRBV30 and TRBJ1-2, reads SQTIHQWPATLVQPVGSPLSLECTVEGTSNPNLYWYRQAAGRGLQLLFYSVGIGQISSEVPQNLSASRPQDRQFILSSKKLLLSDSGFYLCAWSLDSNNYGYTFGSGTRLTVV.